This is a list of T cell receptor beta chains from one sample in a study of long-term antiretroviral therapy in people with HIV. Only in-frame clones appear in the TCRdb table, and some are missing; sequencing was by immunoSEQ multiplex PCR. The table has around 36,000 clones, under 85% seen once. This specimen consisted of unsorted PBMCs, obtained 3 years after starting antiretroviral therapy. The receptors come from a man aged 45-65 years with HIV. CDR3s include the opening cysteine and the closing phenylalanine or tryptophan. The order of the fields is D gene, clone size, V gene, J gene, CDR3 DNA, CDR3 protein. D genes are given only for firm matches. Clone sizes are given selectively: once, few, many, or a class where the clone is expanded.

d_call: TRBD1; clone_size: NA; v_call: TRBV7-2; j_call: TRBJ1-4; cdr3_nt: TGTGCCAGCAGCAGGACAGGGGGCGGAGAAAAACTGTTTTTT; cdr3_aa: CASSRTGGGEKLFF
d_call: TRBD2; clone_size: NA; v_call: TRBV18; j_call: TRBJ2-3; cdr3_nt: TGTGCCAGCTCGGTAGCGGGAATAGATACGCAGTATTTT; cdr3_aa: CASSVAGIDTQYF
d_call: NA; clone_size: NA; v_call: TRBV6-5; j_call: TRBJ2-3; cdr3_nt: TGTGCCAGCAGTTACTCAGGGGGGGGGAGGGAGTATTTT; cdr3_aa: CASSYSGGGREYF
d_call: TRBD2; clone_size: NA; v_call: TRBV7-2; j_call: TRBJ2-1; cdr3_nt: TGTGCCAGCAGCCAGGGGCGGGGGGGCAACAATGAGCAGTTCTTC; cdr3_aa: CASSQGRGGNNEQFF
d_call: NA; clone_size: NA; v_call: TRBV29-1; j_call: TRBJ2-5; cdr3_nt: TGCAGCGTTGACAGAGGGGTCCAAGAGACCCAGTACTTC; cdr3_aa: CSVDRGVQETQYF
d_call: NA; clone_size: NA; v_call: TRBV30; j_call: TRBJ1-1; cdr3_nt: TGTGCCTGGGGGGTCTTTCGGAACACTGAAGCTTTCTTT; cdr3_aa: CAWGVFRNTEAFF
d_call: NA; clone_size: NA; v_call: TRBV7-8; j_call: TRBJ1-4; cdr3_nt: TGTGCCAGCAGCCCCGAGGCACGGAAACATGAAAAACTGTTTTTT; cdr3_aa: CASSPEARKHEKLFF
d_call: TRBD1; clone_size: NA; v_call: TRBV7-7; j_call: TRBJ2-3; cdr3_nt: TGTGCTAGCAGCTTAGGACAGGGGGCTCGCACAGATACGCAGTATTTT; cdr3_aa: CASSLGQGARTDTQYF
d_call: NA; clone_size: NA; v_call: TRBV28; j_call: TRBJ2-7; cdr3_nt: TGTGCCAGCAGTTTAACCCCGTTGGCCTACGAGCAGTACTTC; cdr3_aa: CASSLTPLAYEQYF
d_call: TRBD1; clone_size: NA; v_call: TRBV7-8; j_call: TRBJ2-7; cdr3_nt: TGTGCCAGCAGCTCGGGACAGGGGGCGGGTGAGCAGTACTTC; cdr3_aa: CASSSGQGAGEQYF
d_call: NA; clone_size: few; v_call: TRBV28; j_call: TRBJ2-7; cdr3_nt: TGTGCCAGCAGTTCCCCAGGCGGCAGGTACGAGCAGTACTTC; cdr3_aa: CASSSPGGRYEQYF
d_call: NA; clone_size: few; v_call: TRBV18; j_call: TRBJ1-4; cdr3_nt: TGTGCCAGCTCACCACCCGGGGTTGAAAAACTGTTTTTT; cdr3_aa: CASSPPGVEKLFF
d_call: NA; clone_size: NA; v_call: TRBV7-2; j_call: TRBJ2-5; cdr3_nt: TGTGCCAGCAGCCTCCAAGAGACCCAGTACTTC; cdr3_aa: CASSLQETQYF
d_call: TRBD1; clone_size: NA; v_call: TRBV5-1; j_call: TRBJ1-4; cdr3_nt: TGCGCCAGCAGCTTGGGGCAGGGGGCCGAAAAACTGTTTTTT; cdr3_aa: CASSLGQGAEKLFF
d_call: NA; clone_size: NA; v_call: TRBV5-6; j_call: TRBJ2-2; cdr3_nt: TGTGCCAGCAGCTTGGCCCCCCAACAGGGCGGGGAGCTGTTTTTT; cdr3_aa: CASSLAPQQGGELFF
d_call: TRBD1; clone_size: NA; v_call: TRBV7-8; j_call: TRBJ1-4; cdr3_nt: TGTGCCAGCAGCTCCCGGGACAGGGAAAAACTGTTTTTT; cdr3_aa: CASSSRDREKLFF
d_call: NA; clone_size: NA; v_call: TRBV5-3; j_call: TRBJ2-7; cdr3_nt: TGTGCCAGAAGCTGGGCGGGCACCACACCCTACGAGCAGTACTTC; cdr3_aa: CARSWAGTTPYEQYF
d_call: NA; clone_size: NA; v_call: TRBV18; j_call: TRBJ1-2; cdr3_nt: TGTGCCAGCTCGGGCGGTGGCTACACCTTC; cdr3_aa: CASSGGGYTF
d_call: NA; clone_size: NA; v_call: TRBV7-3; j_call: TRBJ2-7; cdr3_nt: TGTGCCAGCAGCCCTTCGGGCTCGAGCTCCTACGAGCAGTACTTC; cdr3_aa: CASSPSGSSSYEQYF
d_call: TRBD1; clone_size: once; v_call: TRBV19; j_call: TRBJ1-2; cdr3_nt: TGTGCCAGTAGTATATGGGGGACAGGTTATGGCTACACCTTC; cdr3_aa: CASSIWGTGYGYTF
d_call: NA; clone_size: NA; v_call: TRBV7-9; j_call: TRBJ1-2; cdr3_nt: TGTGCAGTAAGTTCACAGGACTTCTATGGCTACACCTTC; cdr3_aa: CAVSSQDFYGYTF
d_call: TRBD1; clone_size: NA; v_call: TRBV11-2; j_call: TRBJ1-1; cdr3_nt: TGTGCCAGCAGCCCCTTGACAGGGGGCCCTAGAGACACTGAAGCTTTCTTT; cdr3_aa: CASSPLTGGPRDTEAFF
d_call: NA; clone_size: NA; v_call: TRBV7-9; j_call: TRBJ1-1; cdr3_nt: TGTGCCAGCAGCTTAGCGGATGGAACACAAGCTGAAGCTTTCTTT; cdr3_aa: CASSLADGTQAEAFF
d_call: NA; clone_size: few; v_call: TRBV5-8; j_call: TRBJ2-5; cdr3_nt: TGTGCCAGCAGCCCTTACGTAGGTCTCGAGGGGACCCAGTACTTC; cdr3_aa: CASSPYVGLEGTQYF
d_call: TRBD1; clone_size: NA; v_call: TRBV7-8; j_call: TRBJ2-1; cdr3_nt: TGTGCCAGCAGACGGACAGGGGGCCAGTTCTTC; cdr3_aa: CASRRTGGQFF
d_call: NA; clone_size: NA; v_call: TRBV7-8; j_call: TRBJ2-1; cdr3_nt: TGTGCCAGCAGCTTAGCGGGATCGTACAATGAGCAGTTCTTC; cdr3_aa: CASSLAGSYNEQFF
d_call: TRBD1; clone_size: NA; v_call: TRBV29-1; j_call: TRBJ2-1; cdr3_nt: TGCAGCCTTGCAGGGGGAATTGGGACAGCGGATGAGCAGTTCTTC; cdr3_aa: CSLAGGIGTADEQFF
d_call: NA; clone_size: NA; v_call: TRBV7-2; j_call: TRBJ2-5; cdr3_nt: TGTGCCAGCAGCGGGGGCCGAGAGGAGACCCAGTACTTC; cdr3_aa: CASSGGREETQYF
d_call: TRBD1; clone_size: few; v_call: TRBV19; j_call: TRBJ1-2; cdr3_nt: TGTGCCAGTAGTATGGCCGGGACAGGGATCTATGGCTACACCTTC; cdr3_aa: CASSMAGTGIYGYTF
d_call: TRBD1; clone_size: NA; v_call: TRBV28; j_call: TRBJ2-5; cdr3_nt: TGTGCCAGCAGTTGGGGGACAGGGGAGGAAGAGACCCAGTACTTC; cdr3_aa: CASSWGTGEEETQYF
d_call: NA; clone_size: NA; v_call: TRBV29-1; j_call: TRBJ2-7; cdr3_nt: TGCAGCGTTGTGAGAGAGCCTTTCCCTGATGAGCAGTACTTC; cdr3_aa: CSVVREPFPDEQYF
d_call: NA; clone_size: NA; v_call: TRBV4-3; j_call: TRBJ1-4; cdr3_nt: TGCGCCAGCAGCCAAGAAGCAGCGGCCTTTGCAACTAATGAAAAACTGTTTTTT; cdr3_aa: CASSQEAAAFATNEKLFF
d_call: TRBD2; clone_size: NA; v_call: TRBV9; j_call: TRBJ2-7; cdr3_nt: TGTGCCAGCAGCGCCTTAGCGGGTCTCGAGCAGTACTTC; cdr3_aa: CASSALAGLEQYF
d_call: TRBD2; clone_size: NA; v_call: TRBV27; j_call: TRBJ2-5; cdr3_nt: TGTGCCAGCAGTGGTTGGCGGGAGATGGAGACCCAGTACTTC; cdr3_aa: CASSGWREMETQYF
d_call: NA; clone_size: few; v_call: TRBV19; j_call: TRBJ1-2; cdr3_nt: TGTGCCAGTAGTATTTTGGCAGGAGGATATGGCTACACCTTC; cdr3_aa: CASSILAGGYGYTF
d_call: NA; clone_size: NA; v_call: TRBV5-4; j_call: TRBJ2-7; cdr3_nt: TGTGCCAGCAGCCCTGGGATAGGGAAGCCCTACGAGCAGTACTTC; cdr3_aa: CASSPGIGKPYEQYF
d_call: TRBD2; clone_size: NA; v_call: TRBV7-9; j_call: TRBJ2-7; cdr3_nt: TGTGCCAGCAGCTTAGAACTAGCGGAGGGAGAGCAGTACTTC; cdr3_aa: CASSLELAEGEQYF
d_call: NA; clone_size: few; v_call: TRBV9; j_call: TRBJ1-1; cdr3_nt: TGTGCCAGCAGCGTTTGGTTGAACACTGAAGCTTTCTTT; cdr3_aa: CASSVWLNTEAFF
d_call: TRBD2; clone_size: NA; v_call: TRBV27; j_call: TRBJ2-3; cdr3_nt: TGTGCCAGCAGTTTCGAAACTAGCGGGGGGGCCGATACGCAGTATTTT; cdr3_aa: CASSFETSGGADTQYF
d_call: TRBD1; clone_size: NA; v_call: TRBV19; j_call: TRBJ2-7; cdr3_nt: TGTGCCAGTAGTGTCCGGGGACAGGGAGGATTCGAGCAGTACTTC; cdr3_aa: CASSVRGQGGFEQYF
d_call: TRBD1; clone_size: NA; v_call: TRBV7-9; j_call: TRBJ2-7; cdr3_nt: TGTGCCAGCAGCGACCGGGACAGGTCCTACGAGCAGTACTTC; cdr3_aa: CASSDRDRSYEQYF
d_call: NA; clone_size: NA; v_call: TRBV27; j_call: TRBJ2-6; cdr3_nt: TGTGCCAGCAGTCGCAACAGCCAGTCTGGGGCCAACGTCCTGACTTTC; cdr3_aa: CASSRNSQSGANVLTF
d_call: NA; clone_size: NA; v_call: TRBV20-1; j_call: TRBJ2-3; cdr3_nt: TGCAGTGCCCAGCACACAGATACGCAGTATTTT; cdr3_aa: CSAQHTDTQYF
d_call: NA; clone_size: NA; v_call: TRBV7-2; j_call: TRBJ1-2; cdr3_nt: TGTGCCAGCAGCCTGGCGAACTATGGCTACACCTTC; cdr3_aa: CASSLANYGYTF
d_call: TRBD2; clone_size: NA; v_call: TRBV6-6; j_call: TRBJ2-1; cdr3_nt: TGTGCCAGCAGTTACTTTAGCGGGAGAGATGAGCAGTTCTTC; cdr3_aa: CASSYFSGRDEQFF
d_call: TRBD2; clone_size: few; v_call: TRBV7-2; j_call: TRBJ2-7; cdr3_nt: TGTGCCAGCAGCATAGATACGGGAGGCGAGCAGTACTTC; cdr3_aa: CASSIDTGGEQYF
d_call: TRBD2; clone_size: NA; v_call: TRBV19; j_call: TRBJ2-7; cdr3_nt: TGTGCCAGTAGTATCCAACTAGCGGGAGCCTACGAGCAGTACTTC; cdr3_aa: CASSIQLAGAYEQYF
d_call: TRBD2; clone_size: NA; v_call: TRBV7-2; j_call: TRBJ2-7; cdr3_nt: TGTGCCAGCAGCTTCCTAGCGGGCCAACTATCCTACGAGCAGTACTTC; cdr3_aa: CASSFLAGQLSYEQYF
d_call: TRBD2; clone_size: once; v_call: TRBV5-1; j_call: TRBJ2-1; cdr3_nt: TGCGCCAGCAGCTTGGCCGGGACTAGCGGGCCCAATGAGCAGTTCTTC; cdr3_aa: CASSLAGTSGPNEQFF
d_call: TRBD2; clone_size: NA; v_call: TRBV9; j_call: TRBJ2-1; cdr3_nt: TGTGCCAGCAGCGTCCGTCCCCTAGCGGGAGACCATGAGCAGTTCTTC; cdr3_aa: CASSVRPLAGDHEQFF
d_call: NA; clone_size: NA; v_call: TRBV11-3; j_call: TRBJ2-7; cdr3_nt: TGTGCCAGCAGCTTTCGGGGGCTCGGCGAGCAGTACTTC; cdr3_aa: CASSFRGLGEQYF